A selection of T cell receptor beta chains follows, all from one sample in a study of T cells in Graves' hyperthyroidism and ophthalmopathy. TCRdb used MiXCR to reprocess the multiplex PCR reads, holding one entry per CDR3 protein. This sample yields fewer than 400,000 distinct CDR3 sequences, of which around 25% are seen a single time; around four fifths belongs to the top ten. Sequencing input: blood. These receptors originate from a man between 50 and 59 years old with Graves' hyperthyroidism. The CDR3 runs from the conserved cysteine through the conserved F or W. A D gene is named only where the DNA matches it firmly. Not every row has a clone size; where given, it reads once, few, many or a size class.

j_call clone_size d_call v_call cdr3_aa cdr3_nt
TRBJ2-2 . . TRBV5-1 CASSLGLSGELFF TGCGCCAGCAGCTTGGGTCTCAGCGGGGAGCTGTTTTTT
TRBJ2-5 . TRBD2 TRBV11-2 CASSLVAGGQVQTQYF TGTGCCAGCAGCTTGGTAGCGGGAGGCCAGGTACAGACCCAGTACTTC
TRBJ1-2 few TRBD1 TRBV2 CASSELDGTGQWDYGYTF TGTGCCAGCAGTGAACTAGATGGGACAGGGCAATGGGACTATGGCTACACCTTC
TRBJ2-5 few . TRBV6-5 CASSYVGGEETQYF TGTGCCAGCAGTTACGTCGGAGGAGAAGAGACCCAGTACTTC
TRBJ1-5 few TRBD1 TRBV2 CASSFGQGPQHF TGTGCCAGCAGTTTTGGACAGGGGCCTCAGCATTTT
TRBJ1-4 . TRBD1 TRBV30 CAWTLGQGSEKLFF TGTGCCTGGACTTTGGGACAGGGAAGTGAAAAACTGTTTTTT
TRBJ1-4 few TRBD1 TRBV11-1 CASSFGGTGDEKLFF TGTGCCAGCAGCTTCGGCGGGACAGGGGATGAAAAACTGTTTTTT
TRBJ2-5 . TRBD2 TRBV5-1 CASRLAGGREETQYF TGCGCCAGCCGACTAGCGGGAGGACGGGAAGAGACCCAGTACTTC
TRBJ1-1 many TRBD1 TRBV30 CAWKDGGQGARAEAFF TGTGCCTGGAAGGATGGGGGTCAGGGGGCGCGGGCGGAAGCTTTCTTT
TRBJ2-5 few TRBD2 TRBV6-1 CATGTSQYF TGTGCCACCGGGACTAGTCAGTACTTC
TRBJ1-6 few TRBD1 TRBV12-3/TRBV12-4 CASSLDRGSPLHF TGTGCCAGCAGTTTAGACAGGGGTTCACCCCTCCACTTT
TRBJ1-2 . . TRBV27 CASSLGSPLVTYGYTF TGTGCCAGCAGTTTAGGGTCCCCCCTAGTAACGTATGGCTACACCTTC
TRBJ2-7 . . TRBV7-2 CASSAQGSNEQYF TGTGCCAGCAGCGCCCAGGGTTCGAACGAGCAGTACTTC
TRBJ2-2 few . TRBV11-2 CASSQRDTLTGELFF TGTGCCAGCAGTCAGCGGGACACCCTCACCGGGGAGCTGTTTTTT
TRBJ2-1 few TRBD1 TRBV18 CASSVSGTGNYNEQFF TGTGCCAGCTCAGTTTCCGGGACAGGTAACTACAATGAGCAGTTCTTC
TRBJ2-1 many TRBD1 TRBV7-9 CASSSQGDEQFF TGTGCCAGCAGCTCTCAGGGGGATGAGCAGTTCTTC